The sequence of this T cell receptor beta chain was determined in a study of cytomegalovirus exposure and HLA in healthy donors. Losses at the gene ends were 6 bases for V and 10 bases for J; bases not matched to a gene: 12. Looked up from germline, CDR1 is MRHNA and CDR2 is SNTAGT. This CDR3 region has 13 residues. Primers: 60 Vbeta forward and 13 Jbeta reverse. The protocol was immunoSEQ multiplex PCR, while the TCRdb copy is restricted to in-frame clones and leaves out a portion. This table has some 150,000 clones, 70% to 85% appearing once. The origin of this receptor is a man aged 35 to 55 in good health and CMV-seropositive. The V gene is TRBV6-4, the J gene TRBJ2-7; 7 bases fit TRBD1. What was sequenced was PBMCs. The CDR3 loop reads CASRTTGTEPQYF. CDR3 DNA sequence: TGTGCCAGCAGGACCACCGGGACAGAGCCTCAGTACTTC.